These 5 T cell receptor beta chains came from one sample sequenced in a study of patients and donors after allogeneic stem cell transplantation. TCRdb processed the RT-PCR reads anew with MiXCR; each CDR3 protein has one entry. The table shows 190,000 or so distinct CDR3 sequences, with 41% occurring only once. The sequencing sample was made of blood, either unsorted or a sorted T cell fraction (not recorded which). The receptor set was obtained from a human donor who was either an allogeneic HSCT recipient or a stem cell or donor lymphocyte infusion donor (not recorded which). It is not recorded whose cells these are; they may come from a transplant donor.

This chain uses TRBV9 with TRBJ2-1; 7 bases map to TRBD2. Trimming removed 0 bases from V and 2 bases from J; junction bases left unmatched: 5. The CDR3 is made up of 16 amino acids. The germline gives CDR1 SGDLS, CDR2 YYNGEE. The CDR3 region is CASSVEAGVAYNEQFF. The DNA of the CDR3 is TGTGCCAGCAGCGTAGAGGCGGGAGTAGCCTACAATGAGCAGTTCTTC.

In its sample, this clonotype was seen many times. This chain uses TRBV4-1 with TRBJ1-5; no clear D. The V end lost 0 bases, the J end lost 5 bases, and 5 bases lay between the germline ends. Germline V gives CDR1 MGHRA, CDR2 YSYEKL. This CDR3 region has 13 residues. Here the CDR3 reads CASSQDRHQPQHF. CDR3 DNA: TGCGCCAGCAGCCAAGATCGCCATCAGCCCCAGCATTTT.

The J gene is TRBJ1-5, the V gene TRBV6-6; no clear D. CDR1 MNHNY and CDR2 SVGAGI come from the germline V gene (reference sequence). The CDR3 spans 14 residues. Trimming removed 7 bases at V and 1 base at J, with 11 bases between. CDR3 sequence (DNA): TGTGCCAGCACCGGCGAGCGGAGCAATCAGCCCCAGCATTTT. Protein: CASTGERSNQPQHF.

V is TRBV7-2 and J is TRBJ2-5; D might be TRBD1 or TRBD2, each matching 5 bases. V lost 7 bases, J lost 5 bases, and 17 bases lay in between. This CDR3 has 14 amino acids. The V gene's germline CDR1 is SGHTA and CDR2 FQGNSA. Here the CDR3 reads CASTRGPGAETQYF. The CDR3 DNA reads as TGTGCCAGCACACGGGGCCCTGGGGCGGAGACCCAGTACTTC.

The chain links TRBV28 to TRBJ2-1, with a tentative D call TRBD2 (6 bases). Trimming took 2 bases from V and 5 from J, leaving 16 bases between them. This CDR3 contains 16 residues. Looked up from germline, CDR1 is MDHEN and CDR2 is SYDVKM. The CDR3 bases are TGTGCCAGCAGTTTACTGCGGGGACGTCCGGACAATGAGCAGTTCTTC. Translation gives CASSLLRGRPDNEQFF.